These 28 T cell receptor beta chains were sequenced from one sample in a study of sequential checkpoint blockade in melanoma. Stated treatment: randomized to nivolumab then ipilimumab (arm A) or the reverse (arm B). Generated by immunoSEQ multiplex PCR, the TCRdb table keeps only in-frame clones and is missing some. The sample lists 15,000 to 20,000 clones; 90% to 95% were seen once. Sequencing used CD8+ T cells sorted from blood (inferred from file names), obtained from a patient given nivolumab and ipilimumab in sequence. Source of these receptors: a human donor with melanoma.

This rearrangement joins TRBV9 to TRBJ2-7, with 10 bases that match TRBD2. Unmatched junction bases numbered 10, after V lost 3 bases and J lost 7 bases. The CDR3 spans 15 residues. The V gene's germline CDR1 is SGDLS and CDR2 YYNGEE. The CDR3 sequence: CASSDRLAGAWEQYF. The DNA for the CDR3 is TGTGCCAGCAGCGATAGACTAGCGGGCGCTTGGGAGCAGTACTTC.

This clone appeared a single time. The chain combines TRBV4-1 with TRBJ1-5; 8 nucleotides agree with TRBD1. This CDR3 has 15 amino acids. The V gene end was trimmed by 2 bases and the J gene end by 4 bases; junction bases not matched to a gene: 4. Germline CDR1 MGHRA, CDR2 YSYEKL. The chain's CDR3 is CASSQIGQGNQPQHF. In DNA, the CDR3 is TGCGCCAGCAGCCAAATCGGACAGGGTAATCAGCCCCAGCATTTT.

V usage is TRBV27 and J usage is TRBJ1-3; the D is unclear. CDR1 and CDR2 from the germline V gene are MNHEY and SMNVEV (reference sequence). CDR3 length: 15 residues. Trimming cost V 4 bases and J 4 bases, with 14 bases left between them. In nucleotides, the CDR3 is TGTGCCAGCAGTTCCGCCGGGGTAACAGGAAACACCATATATTTT. Its translation: CASSSAGVTGNTIYF.

The chain has TRBV28 and TRBJ2-7; the match to TRBD2 covers 12 bases. This CDR3 is built from 16 residues. Trimming cost V 5 bases and J 7 bases; bases outside gene matches: 12. The germline V gene has CDR1 MDHEN and CDR2 SYDVKM. The CDR3 is CASSLLAGGDLGEQYF. The CDR3 DNA follows: TGTGCCAGCAGTCTACTAGCGGGAGGTGATTTGGGGGAGCAGTACTTC.

This clone was observed a handful of times. The chain carries TRBV4-2 and TRBJ1-2; the D is unclear. Per the germline V gene, CDR1 is LGHNA and CDR2 is YNFKEQ. This CDR3 has 17 residues. Trimming removed 1 base at V and 2 bases at J, with 17 bases between. In DNA form, the CDR3 reads TGTGCCAGCAGCCAAGGGCACGACTTTTCTATAAACTATGGCTACACCTTC. Its protein product is CASSQGHDFSINYGYTF.

The rearrangement uses TRBV27 and TRBJ1-4; perhaps TRBD1 as D (6 bases). Germline loops: CDR1 MNHEY, CDR2 SMNVEV (reference sequence). The germline V and J ends were trimmed by 3 bases and 5 bases, with 10 bases remaining between them. The CDR3 has 14 amino acids. Written as DNA, the CDR3 is TGTGCCAGCAGTTTGGAGAGGGGGAATGAAAAACTGTTTTTT. Its translation is CASSLERGNEKLFF.

V usage is TRBV4-1 and J usage is TRBJ1-1; TRBD1 matches at 8 bases. The trim removed 3 bases at V and 5 bases at J, leaving 2 bases unmatched. In germline, CDR1 is MGHRA, CDR2 YSYEKL. CDR3 length: 13 residues. The CDR3 DNA follows: TGCGCCAGCAGCCATCGGACAGGGACTGAAGCTTTCTTT. Translating gives CASSHRTGTEAFF.

The chain combines TRBV7-9 with TRBJ1-2; TRBD1 agrees at 7 bases. CDR3 length: 14 amino acids. The V segment lost 2 bases and the J segment 8 bases; nucleotides outside the gene matches: 8. CDR1 and CDR2 from the germline V gene are SEHNR and FQNEAQ (reference sequence). The CDR3 nucleotides are TGTGCCAGCAGCTTAACGACAGGGTTAGAGGGCTACACCTTC. Translating it yields CASSLTTGLEGYTF.

As regards this clone: At one of its ends the junction is not consistent with the germline gene, which may arise from a read error. The chain couples TRBV5-1 to TRBJ2-7, with TRBD2 matching over 9 bases. Germline V gives CDR1 SGHRS, CDR2 YFSETQ. CDR3 length: 18 residues. The CDR3 loop is CASSVREGVGLIPGLANF. The CDR3 nucleotides read TGCGCCAGCAGCGTCAGGGAAGGCGTTGGGCTGATACCGGGACTAGCAAACTTC.

The chain uses TRBV7-9 and TRBJ1-2; 8 nucleotides line up with TRBD1. Per the germline V gene, CDR1 is SEHNR and CDR2 is FQNEAQ (reference sequence). J gave up 2 bases and V 5 bases, and 10 bases lay outside the gene matches. There are 16 residues in the CDR3. The CDR3 nucleotides are TGTGCCAGCAGCACCAGGACAGGGCGCGAAAACTATGGCTACACCTTC. Amino acids: CASSTRTGRENYGYTF.

The CDR3 loop reads CASSRIQGAGQPQHF. DNA for the CDR3: TGTGCCAGCAGCCGTATTCAGGGGGCCGGGCAGCCCCAGCATTTT. V gene TRBV7-6 combines with J gene TRBJ1-5; 8 nucleotides align to TRBD1. Germline V lookup: CDR1 SGHVS, CDR2 FNYEAQ. CDR3 length equals 15 residues. V shed 5 bases and J 7 bases; nucleotides not matched to a gene: 10.

This rearrangement joins TRBV9 to TRBJ1-2; the D is unclear. The CDR3 sequence is 14 residues long. With 2 bases removed from V and 4 bases from J, the gap between germline ends came to 12 bases. Germline V gives CDR1 SGDLS, CDR2 YYNGEE. This chain's CDR3 is CASSVAGIAYGYTF. CDR3 coding DNA: TGTGCCAGCAGCGTGGCGGGTATCGCCTATGGCTACACCTTC.

This clone was recorded only once. V is TRBV4-1 and J is TRBJ1-4, with a tentative D call TRBD1 (5 bases). Trimming pared 4 bases from V and 4 bases from J, leaving 13 bases between. Germline CDR1 is MGHRA and CDR2 is YSYEKL. CDR3 length: 15 residues. The CDR3, as DNA: TGCGCCAGCAGCCCCTTCAAGGGGTTTAATGAAAAACTGTTTTTT. Amino acid sequence: CASSPFKGFNEKLFF.

J is TRBJ1-3 and V is TRBV9; D gene ambiguous. Germline assignment: CDR1 SGDLS and CDR2 YYNGEE. The CDR3 totals 17 residues. V gave up 4 bases and J gave up 2 bases, with 19 bases separating them. Written as DNA, the CDR3 is TGTGCCAGCAGCTCTCACCCCGGTCTACCCACTGGAAACACCATATATTTT. Its protein product is CASSSHPGLPTGNTIYF.

Concerning this clone: The junction departs from germline at one end; a sequencing error may be responsible. The chain recombines TRBV7-7 with TRBJ2-7, with D tentatively TRBD1 (5 bases). The CDR3 sequence is 13 residues long. Germline values: CDR1 SSHAT, CDR2 FNYEAQ (reference sequence). CDR3 amino acids: CASSSDLRGEQYF. DNA of the CDR3: TGTGCTAGCAGCTCGGACCTTAGGGGCGAGCAGTACTTC.

This clone was recorded once. The J gene is TRBJ2-7, the V gene TRBV9; 12 bases match TRBD1. This CDR3 is 15 amino acids long. V lost 3 bases to trimming and J lost 5 bases; unmatched junction nucleotides: 6. Germline V lookup: CDR1 SGDLS, CDR2 YYNGEE. The CDR3 DNA sequence: TGTGCCAGCAGCGCTACCGGGACAGGGGGCCACGAGCAGTACTTC. Protein sequence: CASSATGTGGHEQYF.

This chain uses TRBV5-6 with TRBJ2-7; the D gene is possibly TRBD2 (6 bases). The CDR3 has 13 amino acids. Trimming removed 0 bases at V and 4 bases at J, with 8 bases between. Per the germline V gene, CDR1 is SGHDT and CDR2 is YYEEEE. CDR3 region: CASSLGAGYEQYV. The CDR3 nucleotides read TGTGCCAGCAGCTTGGGGGCGGGATACGAGCAGTACGTC.

V gene TRBV28 combines with J gene TRBJ1-6; D ambiguous. Germline V gene sequence: CDR1 MDHEN, CDR2 SYDVKM. This CDR3 is built from 14 residues. Trimming shortened V by 5 bases and J by 9 bases, and 14 bases separated the two germline ends. Written as DNA, the CDR3 is TGTGCCAGCAGTGCCCCGGGAGGGTCTTCACCCCTCCACTTT. Its translation is CASSAPGGSSPLHF. Variable domain in full (rest from reference TRBV28 and TRBJ1-6): DVKVTQSSRYLVKRTGEKVFLECVQDMDHENMFWYRQDPGLGLRLIYFSYDVKMKEKGDIPEGYSVSREKKERFSLILESASTNQTSMYLCASSAPGGSSPLHFGNGTRLTVT.

The chain links TRBV7-9 to TRBJ2-7; 10 bases line up with TRBD1. Germline CDR1 reads SEHNR; CDR2 reads FQNEAQ (reference sequence). With 5 bases clipped from V and 4 bases from J, the junction kept 5 bases outside the gene matches. The CDR3 is 14 amino acids. CDR3 residues: CASSPRDRGYEQYF. The DNA for the CDR3 is TGTGCCAGCAGCCCGCGGGACAGGGGTTACGAGCAGTACTTC.

This rearrangement joins TRBV7-6 to TRBJ2-7, with D possibly matching TRBD1 (6 bases). This CDR3 contains 15 residues. Trimming took off 1 base at V and 0 bases at J, with 10 bases between the two ends. CDR1 is SGHVS, CDR2 FNYEAQ, per germline. CDR3 DNA sequence: TGTGCCAGCAGCTTAGGCCAGGGGCACTCCTACGAGCAGTACGTC. Translating gives CASSLGQGHSYEQYV.

This clone was detected once. The chain links TRBV28 to TRBJ1-5, with TRBD1 matching over 9 bases. CDR3 length equals 14 residues. CDR1 and CDR2 from the germline V gene are MDHEN and SYDVKM. The J segment lost 7 bases and the V segment lost 5 bases, leaving 6 bases of the junction unmatched. The CDR3 bases are TGTGCCAGCAGTCCCGGGACAGGGAAACAGCCCCAGCATTTT. Protein product: CASSPGTGKQPQHF.

V usage is TRBV27 and J usage is TRBJ2-1; weak D call: TRBD2 (5 bases). The V gene lost 2 bases and the J gene lost 9 bases, with 11 bases spanning the gap. This CDR3 spans 13 amino acids. Germline V CDR1 and CDR2: MNHEY, SMNVEV (reference sequence). The CDR3 region has the DNA TGTGCCAGCAGTTTAGGGAGCGGTATTGAGCAGTTCTTC. Translating gives CASSLGSGIEQFF.

A remark on this clone: Additional DNA sequences in this sample encode the identical CDR3. CDR3 sequence: CASSLGGEQFF. Written as DNA, the CDR3 is TGTGCCAGCAGCTTAGGAGGGGAGCAGTTCTTC. The rearrangement uses TRBV11-3 and TRBJ2-1, with D maybe TRBD2 (5 bases). V lost 1 base and J lost 10, with 5 bases in between. This CDR3 has 11 amino acids. Germline V gene lookup returns CDR1 SGHNT and CDR2 YENEEA.

The chain is built from TRBV5-5 and TRBJ2-7, with 7 bases matching TRBD1. The CDR3 runs 16 residues. The V segment lost 4 bases and the J segment 1 base; nucleotides outside the gene matches: 11. The germline V gene has CDR1 SGHKS and CDR2 YYEKEE (reference sequence). The CDR3 sequence is CASSQHQTGLSYEQYF. In DNA, the CDR3 is TGTGCCAGCAGCCAACACCAGACAGGGTTATCCTACGAGCAGTACTTC.

The chain couples TRBV2 to TRBJ2-7; tentative D call: TRBD2 (5 bases). The CDR3 has 16 amino acids. V was clipped by 3 bases and J by 0 bases, with 15 bases between them. In germline, CDR1 is SNHLY, CDR2 FYNNEI. Here the CDR3 DNA reads TGTGCCAGCAGTGACCCAGCGGAGACATTCTCCTACGAGCAGTACTTC. Its translation is CASSDPAETFSYEQYF. Complete variable domain (other parts from reference TRBV2 and TRBJ2-7): EPEVTQTPSHQVTQMGQEVILRCVPISNHLYFYWYRQILGQKVEFLVSFYNNEISEKSEIFDDQFSVERPDGSNFTLKIRSTKLEDSAMYFCASSDPAETFSYEQYFGPGTRLTVT.

The rearrangement joins TRBV5-1 to TRBJ2-7; tentatively, D is TRBD2 (6 bases). The V gene's germline CDR1 is SGHRS and CDR2 YFSETQ. This CDR3 is 16 amino acids long. V was trimmed by 0 bases and J by 0 bases, leaving 13 bases between them. The CDR3 spells CASSLGARESSYEQYF. The CDR3 DNA sequence: TGCGCCAGCAGCTTGGGGGCCCGGGAGAGCTCCTACGAGCAGTACTTC. The full variable domain, rest sourced from reference TRBV5-1 and TRBJ2-7, is KAGVTQTPRYLIKTRGQQVTLSCSPISGHRSVSWYQQTPGQGLQFLFEYFSETQRNKGNFPGRFSGRQFSNSRSEMNVSTLELGDSALYLCASSLGARESSYEQYFGPGTRLTVT.

This chain links TRBV28 with TRBJ1-5; 7 bases align to TRBD1. Trimming at V came to 3 bases and at J to 2 bases, leaving 7 bases not matched to a gene. CDR1 MDHEN and CDR2 SYDVKM come from the germline V gene. The CDR3 is made up of 16 amino acids. CDR3 DNA: TGTGCCAGCAGTTTGGAGGGGGCGCGAGGCAATCAGCCCCAGCATTTT. Amino acid sequence: CASSLEGARGNQPQHF.

This chain uses TRBV29-1 with TRBJ1-3; D not certain. Germline CDR1 is SQVTM and CDR2 is ANQGSEA. The length of the CDR3 is 14 residues. The V and J ends lost 4 bases and 1 base respectively, with 11 bases between them. Written as DNA, the CDR3 is TGCAGCGTTGGGCCGGAGGGATCTGGAAACACCATATATTTT. Its protein is CSVGPEGSGNTIYF.